The 11 T cell receptor beta chains given below trace back to one sample, sequenced in a study of Ad26.COV2.S vaccination and SARS-CoV-2 variants. Documented treatment: about 20 received Ad26.COV2.S at low or high dose, single or two shots; several received placebo; per-sample allocation not given. Day 63 after the first vaccine or placebo injection was the time point for sampling. The method was immunoSEQ multiplex PCR; TCRdb's version includes in-frame clones alone and lacks a portion of them. The sample shows about 220,000 clones, 70% to 90% of them seen only once. The material sequenced was peripheral blood, taken in a trial of Ad26.COV2.S vaccine versus placebo. These receptors were collected from a person aged 18-60 years who received the Ad26.COV2.S COVID-19 vaccine or a placebo.

This clone is a singleton in its sample. This sequence joins TRBV6-2 or TRBV6-3 and TRBJ2-5; the D gene is possibly TRBD2 (5 bases). V shed 0 bases and J shed 5 bases, with 19 bases lying between them. Germline CDR1 MNHEY, CDR2 SVGEGT. There are 17 residues in the CDR3. CDR3 residues: CASSYSKAGLGWETQYF. The CDR3 nucleotides read TGTGCCAGCAGTTACTCGAAGGCGGGCCTGGGGTGGGAGACCCAGTACTTC.

This rearrangement joins TRBV30 to TRBJ2-5, with TRBD2 as a possible D gene (7 bases). The V gene lost 8 bases and the J gene lost 5 bases, with 18 bases spanning the gap. The CDR3 has 13 amino acids. In germline, CDR1 is GTSNPN, CDR2 SVGIG (reference sequence). In nucleotides, the CDR3 is TGTGCCCTGGGGGAGGGGGGCGGCGAGACCCAGTACTTC. It encodes CALGEGGGETQYF. Full variable domain (missing parts from reference TRBV30 and TRBJ2-5): SQTIHQWPATLVQPVGSPLSLECTVEGTSNPNLYWYRQAAGRGLQLLFYSVGIGQISSEVPQNLSASRPQDRQFILSSKKLLLSDSGFYLCALGEGGGETQYFGPGTRLLVL.

The genes are TRBV28 and TRBJ2-7, with 7 bases that match TRBD2. The V gene end was trimmed by 8 bases and the J gene end by 9 bases; junction bases not matched to a gene: 16. The CDR3 totals 14 residues. Germline loops: CDR1 MDHEN, CDR2 SYDVKM. The chain's CDR3 is CASCTHSGGVGQYF. DNA for the CDR3: TGTGCCAGCTGCACACACAGTGGGGGGGTCGGGCAGTACTTC.

This sequence joins TRBV5-5 and TRBJ2-1, with 10 bases aligning to TRBD2. Germline V lookup: CDR1 SGHKS, CDR2 YYEKEE (reference sequence). J gave up 6 bases and V 0 bases, and 9 bases lay outside the gene matches. There are 17 residues in the CDR3. Written as DNA, the CDR3 is TGTGCCAGCAGCTTGGGGGCCAGCGGGGGGGCCCGCAATGAGCAGTTCTTC. Translation gives CASSLGASGGARNEQFF.

This rearrangement joins TRBV27 to TRBJ2-3, with D maybe TRBD1 (6 bases). The germline V gene encodes CDR1 MNHEY and CDR2 SMNVEV (reference sequence). Between the trimmed V and J ends, which lost 2 bases and 3 bases, there was a span of 15 bases. The CDR3 runs 16 residues. The CDR3 sequence is CASSLGQGKETDTQYF. In nucleotides, the CDR3 is TGTGCCAGCAGTTTAGGGCAGGGGAAAGAAACAGATACGCAGTATTTT.

V gene TRBV7-9 combines with J gene TRBJ2-7, with a possible D match to TRBD2 (6 bases). The CDR3 has 15 residues. In germline, CDR1 is SEHNR, CDR2 FQNEAQ (reference sequence). V lost 1 base, J lost 5 bases, and 15 bases lay in between. The CDR3 loop reads CASSLVSGVGNEQYF. CDR3 DNA sequence: TGTGCCAGCAGCTTAGTGTCGGGGGTCGGAAACGAGCAGTACTTC.

The chain uses TRBV5-1 and TRBJ1-2; D not resolved. The CDR3 consists of 14 residues. The V end was cut by 2 bases, the J end by 0 bases, with 8 bases between. Germline CDR1 and CDR2: SGHRS and YFSETQ. The CDR3 sequence: CASSLDGSNYGYTF. CDR3 nucleotides: TGCGCCAGCAGCTTAGACGGCTCTAACTATGGCTACACCTTC.

The chain couples TRBV11-3 to TRBJ2-3; D might be TRBD2 (6 bases). CDR3 length: 19 residues. Germline V gene sequence: CDR1 SGHNT, CDR2 YENEEA. V was clipped by 1 base and J by 2 bases, with 22 bases between them. The DNA of the CDR3 is TGTGCCAGCAGCTTAGGGCGTCGGACGGGACTTTGGGACACAGATACGCAGTATTTT. This sequence encodes CASSLGRRTGLWDTDTQYF.

This chain uses TRBV6-1 with TRBJ1-1, with D uncertain. The CDR3 runs to 16 residues. In germline, CDR1 is MNHNS, CDR2 SASEGT. V was cut by 4 bases and J by 0 bases, with 15 bases left in between. CDR3 sequence: CASSGDIWVVNTEAFF. The CDR3 DNA sequence: TGTGCCAGCAGTGGCGACATTTGGGTTGTGAACACTGAAGCTTTCTTT.

The chain uses TRBV11-3 and TRBJ2-2, with D tentatively TRBD1 (6 bases). Germline V gene lookup returns CDR1 SGHNT and CDR2 YENEEA. This CDR3 contains 15 residues. The V and J ends lost 4 bases and 1 base respectively, with 10 bases between them. CDR3 bases: TGTGCCAGCAGCTCCCGGGACAAGAACACCGGGGAGCTGTTTTTT. As protein: CASSSRDKNTGELFF.

This clone showed up just a few times. This chain joins TRBV5-6 and TRBJ2-7; no reliable D call. V lost 1 base and J 6 bases, leaving 11 bases between the germline ends. CDR1 and CDR2 (germline): SGHDT, YYEEEE. The CDR3 contains 13 residues. The chain's CDR3 is CASSLLSRSEQYF. CDR3 bases: TGTGCCAGCAGCTTGCTTTCACGAAGCGAGCAGTACTTC.